This entry describes one TCR beta chain. No antigen is known for it. The sample belongs to a study of T cell responses to AZD1222 COVID-19 vaccine. Findings of the study overall: In a largely white British group with more females than males, clonal diversity was possibly underestimated. Just a handful of AZD1222 recipients were seropositive at baseline. Targeting of unmutated variant regions was reportedly seen in nearly half of spike-specific TCRs.

Trimming shortened V by 4 bases and J by 8 bases, and 17 bases separated the two germline ends. The V gene's germline CDR1 is MRHNA and CDR2 SNTAGT. The CDR3 loop spans 14 amino acids. The table came from immunoSEQ multiplex PCR; TCRdb's copy has only in-frame clones and leaves some out. The sample lists 180,000 or so clones, roughly 94% occurring once. This chain connects TRBV6-4 to TRBJ1-2; D is unclear. The source of this sequence is an adult in good health. Sequencing was performed on peripheral blood, taken on day 0 of AZD1222 vaccination. CDR3 DNA: TGTGCCAGCAGTGCTGGGGAGGGCGCGGCAGGCTACACCTTC. Translated, it gives CASSAGEGAAGYTF.